The clone carrying this TCR beta chain turned up a few times. The V gene lost 0 bases and the J gene lost 0 bases, with 6 bases spanning the gap. From germline, CDR1 is SGDLS and CDR2 YYNGEE. The CDR3 loop spans 15 amino acids. The data were obtained in a study of molecular identifiers for immune sequencing clone quantification. TCRdb reprocessed the PCR reads via MiXCR and lists one record per CDR3 protein. The sample gives 62,000 or so distinct CDR3 sequences, approximately 18% of which show up once; about 1.5% is in the top ten. This TCR was sampled from a human donor in good health. Some libraries in this study had Jurkat cell RNA spiked in. The sample taken for sequencing was naive CD8+ T cells from blood, with Jurkat cell RNA spiked in. Subset of the sample: FACS-sorted CD8+CD4-CCR7+CD45RA+ naive T cells. The V and J genes are TRBV9 and TRBJ2-2; D is ambiguous. The CDR3 reads CASSVEGSNTGELFF. CDR3 DNA: TGTGCCAGCAGCGTAGAGGGATCGAACACCGGGGAGCTGTTTTTT.